This T cell receptor beta chain was sequenced for a study of CD8 T cells in Susac syndrome. An amount of RNA that ranged from roughly 0.45 to 1 ug was reverse transcribed with random hexamers. One entry per CDR3 protein results from TCRdb running MiXCR on the immunoSEQ multiplex PCR reads. The table includes about 200,000 distinct CDR3 sequences, 92% detected once. V was shortened by 3 bases and J by 7 bases, with 14 bases between the two germline ends. Germline CDR1 and CDR2: SGHDT and YYEEEE. This CDR3 spans 13 amino acids. The source of this sequence is a human donor with multiple sclerosis. The sequencing input was CD8+ T cells from PBMCs. V usage is TRBV5-6 and J usage is TRBJ2-7; possibly TRBD1 for D (6 bases). CDR3 nucleotide sequence: TGTGCCAGCAGCTCGACAGGCAACCATGAGCAGTACTTC. This codes for CASSSTGNHEQYF.